This T cell receptor beta chain was recorded in a study of neurological immune-mediated disorders. In the study overall: Multiple sclerosis patients (n ≈ 34) included around 30 with relapsing-remitting and 3 with secondary progressive disease.

This clonotype has a count of ten or more. Its target is unknown. Study-wide points: In HTLV-1-associated myelopathy, TCR clonal expansion was greatest, and in multiple sclerosis it was least, below healthy controls. Phylogenetic grouping assigned the repertoires of 18 of 34 multiple sclerosis patients to a single cluster of related CDR3 sequences. This cluster may be a repertoire-level signature.

TCRdb itself ran the 5' RACE reads through MiXCR, one entry per CDR3 protein. The sample carries 55,000 to 65,000 distinct CDR3 sequences, around 3.5% recorded once. This TCR was recovered from a woman aged 30 to 39 with multiple sclerosis. What was sequenced was PBMCs.

The DNA for the CDR3 is TGTGCCAGCAGCGCCAGAGGGCAGGGACCCCACAATGAGCAGTTCTTC. Protein sequence: CASSARGQGPHNEQFF. The chain recombines TRBV7-8 with TRBJ2-1; D is perhaps TRBD1 or TRBD2 (5 bases each). Trimming pared 5 bases from V and 5 bases from J, leaving 19 bases between. CDR3 size: 16 residues. CDR1 SGHVS and CDR2 FQNEAQ come from the germline V gene.